This T cell receptor beta chain comes out of a study of blood T cell repertoires in COVID-19. The table lists this clone with a count of one. CDR3 size: 17 residues. The V and J ends lost 6 bases and 7 bases, in that order; junction bases with no gene match: 12. CDR1 SEHNR and CDR2 FQNEAQ come from the germline V gene (reference sequence). The protocol was immunoSEQ multiplex PCR, while the TCRdb copy is restricted to in-frame clones and leaves out a portion. The sample shows about 88,000 clones, roughly 85% of them seen only once. Material: peripheral blood. The rearrangement uses TRBV7-9 and TRBJ2-2, with 12 bases matching TRBD2. The receptor was isolated from an older woman with COVID-19, enrolled during active disease. CDR3 in amino acids: CASRSLGLAGKGGELFF. In DNA form, the CDR3 reads TGTGCCAGCAGATCACTCGGACTAGCGGGGAAGGGCGGGGAGCTGTTTTTT.